The clone carrying this T cell receptor (beta chain) was seen ten or more times. TCR beta CDR3 region amplification was performed from RNA transcripts. The TCR CDR3 first-round RT-PCR relied on the HTBI primer set. TCRdb called the multiplex PCR reads again in MiXCR, with one record for every CDR3 protein. The data show about 380,000 distinct CDR3 sequences, approximately 13% seen once. Those with hyperthyroidism were 18 to 65 years old, newly diagnosed, and ill for under 2 months. This entry belongs to a study of T cells in Graves' hyperthyroidism and ophthalmopathy. Germline-derived CDR1 and CDR2 are SNHLY and FYNNEI. Between the trimmed V and J ends, which lost 7 bases and 7 bases, there was a span of 16 bases. The CDR3 contains 13 residues.

The TCR was taken from a man aged 25 to 40 with Graves' hyperthyroidism that later progressed to Graves' ophthalmopathy. The V call is TRBV2, the J call TRBJ2-5; D remains unclear. Sequencing input: blood. CDR3 DNA sequence: TGTGCCAGCACTCTCCGAAGGGATCCGACCCAGTACTTC. Translated, it gives CASTLRRDPTQYF.